This entry features one T cell receptor beta chain sequence. This sample stems from a study of early T cells in non-severe SARS-CoV-2 infection. Individual cDNA molecules each received unique molecular identifiers attached to them. One entry per CDR3 protein, called by TCRdb with MiXCR from the 5' RACE reads. The sample consists of tens of thousands of distinct CDR3 sequences, about an eighth of them appearing once. CDR1 is SGHNT, CDR2 YYREEE, per germline (reference sequence). The V and J ends lost 3 bases and 2 bases respectively, with 10 bases between them. This CDR3 contains 14 residues. This TCR came from an adult who was a healthcare worker with PCR-confirmed SARS-CoV-2 infection or an uninfected control (not recorded which). Material: whole blood. The chain has TRBV5-4 and TRBJ2-3; D is unclear. CDR3 DNA sequence: TGTGCCAGCAGCTCCCAGAGAGACACAGATACGCAGTATTTT. Protein sequence: CASSSQRDTDTQYF.